The next 8 T cell receptor beta chains were all read from a single sample in a study of T cells after yellow fever vaccination. TCRdb re-analysed the 5' RACE reads in MiXCR, keeping a single row per CDR3 protein. Counted here are about 550,000 distinct CDR3 sequences, 15% to 20% occurring once; the ten biggest clones make up roughly an eighth. The starting material was PBMCs, obtained 15 days after the yellow fever booster vaccination. The origin of the receptors is a young man who received the YFV17D yellow fever vaccine.

This clonotype came up a few times. This chain connects TRBV7-8 to TRBJ1-1, with 8 bases identical to TRBD1. Germline loops: CDR1 SGHVS, CDR2 FQNEAQ. CDR3 size: 14 residues. V was pared by 3 bases and J by 10 bases, with 10 bases of the junction left unmatched. CDR3 amino acids: CASSLPGQGLGAFF. CDR3 coding DNA: TGTGCCAGCAGCTTGCCCGGACAGGGTCTGGGAGCTTTCTTT.

This chain joins TRBV2 and TRBJ2-1, with D unclear. This CDR3 spans 12 amino acids. Germline CDR1 and CDR2: SNHLY and FYNNEI. Trimming shortened V by 11 bases and J by 9 bases, and 17 bases separated the two germline ends. CDR3 in DNA: TGTGCCGGGTATAGCCGGGTGGGTGAGCAGTTCTTC. This encodes CAGYSRVGEQFF.

The table lists this clonotype with a few counts. The chain employs TRBV7-2 and TRBJ2-3; tentative D call: TRBD2 (6 bases). The CDR3 covers 15 residues. The V gene's germline CDR1 is SGHTA and CDR2 FQGNSA. The germline V and J ends were trimmed by 1 base and 4 bases, with 12 bases remaining between them. The CDR3 here is CASSLVSSVPDTQYF. The CDR3 coding sequence is TGTGCCAGCAGCTTAGTTTCTAGCGTCCCAGATACGCAGTATTTT. The full variable domain, with the rest looked up from reference TRBV7-2 and TRBJ2-3, is GAGVSQSPSNKVTEKGKDVELRCDPISGHTALYWYRQSLGQGLEFLIYFQGNSAPDKSGLPSDRFSAERTGGSVSTLTIQRTQQEDSAVYLCASSLVSSVPDTQYFGPGTRLTVL.

V is TRBV5-6 and J is TRBJ1-2, with D unresolved. Trimming removed 4 bases at V and 4 bases at J, with 14 bases between. The CDR3 consists of 14 residues. The germline CDR1 and CDR2 sequences are SGHDT and YYEEEE. The CDR3 protein is CASSTSRELYGYTF. In nucleotides, the CDR3 is TGTGCCAGCAGCACGTCCCGGGAGCTCTATGGCTACACCTTC.

This clonotype was observed a handful of times. V usage is TRBV29-1 and J usage is TRBJ2-1; D could derive from TRBD1 or TRBD2 (5 bases each). V shed 5 bases and J shed 12 bases, with 20 bases lying between them. CDR1 is SQVTM and CDR2 is ANQGSEA in the germline V gene. The CDR3 is 13 amino acids. The DNA of the CDR3 is TGCAGCGTTCTCCGGGACCTCGAAATGGGGCAGTTCTTC. Its translation: CSVLRDLEMGQFF.

V gene TRBV6-2 or TRBV6-3 combines with J gene TRBJ2-2; D not certain. Germline V gene sequence: CDR1 MNHEY, CDR2 SVGEGT. The V end lost 2 bases, the J end lost 6 bases, and 19 bases lay between the germline ends. The CDR3 spans 17 residues. Written as DNA, the CDR3 is TGTGCCAGCAGTTACCCGTCTTTCAATAACGACCCCGGGGAGCTGTTTTTT. Its translation is CASSYPSFNNDPGELFF.

This clonotype was recorded a few times. This sequence joins TRBV4-3 and TRBJ2-3; TRBD2 aligns across 10 bases. The junction had 3 bases not matched to a gene; V was cut back by 0 bases and J by 3 bases. The CDR3 extends over 16 amino acids. Germline V gene lookup returns CDR1 LGHNA and CDR2 YSLEER. The CDR3 loop reads CASSQDKLAGTDTQYF. CDR3 coding DNA: TGCGCCAGCAGCCAAGATAAACTAGCGGGGACAGATACGCAGTATTTT.

The gene calls are TRBV3-1 and TRBJ2-7; D possibly corresponds to TRBD1 (7 bases). V gave up 1 base and J gave up 4 bases, with 11 bases separating them. This CDR3 is 14 amino acids long. Germline CDR1 is LGHDT and CDR2 is YNNKEL (reference sequence). The CDR3: CASSQGRGRYEQYF. CDR3 nucleotides: TGTGCCAGCAGCCAAGGCAGGGGGAGGTACGAGCAGTACTTC.